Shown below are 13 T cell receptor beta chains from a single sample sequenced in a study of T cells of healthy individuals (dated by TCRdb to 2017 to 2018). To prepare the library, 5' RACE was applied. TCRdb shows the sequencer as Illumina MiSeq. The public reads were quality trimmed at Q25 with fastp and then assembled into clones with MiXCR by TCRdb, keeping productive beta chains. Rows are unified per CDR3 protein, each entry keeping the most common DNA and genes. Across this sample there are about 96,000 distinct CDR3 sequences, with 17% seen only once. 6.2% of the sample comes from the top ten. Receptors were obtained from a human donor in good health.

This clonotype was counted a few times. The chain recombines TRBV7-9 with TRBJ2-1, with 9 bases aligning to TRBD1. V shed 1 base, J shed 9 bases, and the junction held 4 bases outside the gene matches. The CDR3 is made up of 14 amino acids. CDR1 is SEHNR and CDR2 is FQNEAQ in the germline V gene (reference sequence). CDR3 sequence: CASSLVQGAGEQFF. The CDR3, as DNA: TGTGCCAGCAGCTTAGTACAGGGGGCTGGTGAGCAGTTCTTC.

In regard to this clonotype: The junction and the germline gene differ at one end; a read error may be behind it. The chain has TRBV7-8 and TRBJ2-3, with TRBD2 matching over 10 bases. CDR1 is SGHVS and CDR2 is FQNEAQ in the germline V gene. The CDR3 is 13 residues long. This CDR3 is CASSGGQREGIVF. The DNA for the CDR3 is TGTGCCAGCAGCGGGGGCCAGCGGGAGGGAATCGTCTTT.

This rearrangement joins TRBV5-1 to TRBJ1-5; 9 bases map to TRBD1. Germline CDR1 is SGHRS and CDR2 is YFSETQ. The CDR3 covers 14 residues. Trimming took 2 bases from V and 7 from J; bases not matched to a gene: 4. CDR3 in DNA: TGCGCCAGCAGCTTACAGGGGGCAGGACAGCCCCAGCATTTT. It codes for CASSLQGAGQPQHF. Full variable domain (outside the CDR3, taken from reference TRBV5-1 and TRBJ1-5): KAGVTQTPRYLIKTRGQQVTLSCSPISGHRSVSWYQQTPGQGLQFLFEYFSETQRNKGNFPGRFSGRQFSNSRSEMNVSTLELGDSALYLCASSLQGAGQPQHFGDGTRLSIL.

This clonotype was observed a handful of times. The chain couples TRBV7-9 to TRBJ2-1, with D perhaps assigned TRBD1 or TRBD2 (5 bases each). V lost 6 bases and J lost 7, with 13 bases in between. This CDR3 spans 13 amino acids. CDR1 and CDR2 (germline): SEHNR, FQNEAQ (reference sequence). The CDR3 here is CASSTGGRNEQFF. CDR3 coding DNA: TGTGCCAGCAGTACAGGAGGCCGGAATGAGCAGTTCTTC.

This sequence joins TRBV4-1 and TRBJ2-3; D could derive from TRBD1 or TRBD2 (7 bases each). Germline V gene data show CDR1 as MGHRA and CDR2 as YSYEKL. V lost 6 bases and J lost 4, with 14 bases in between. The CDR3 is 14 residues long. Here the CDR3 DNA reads TGCGCCAGCAGGGGAGGGGGCTGGGCAGATACGCAGTATTTT. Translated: CASRGGGWADTQYF.

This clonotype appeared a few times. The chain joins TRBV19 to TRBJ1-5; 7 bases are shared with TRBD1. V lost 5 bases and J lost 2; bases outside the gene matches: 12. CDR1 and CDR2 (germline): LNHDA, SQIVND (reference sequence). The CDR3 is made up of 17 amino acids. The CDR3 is CASSHPGTEAGNQPQHF. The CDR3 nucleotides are TGTGCCAGTAGTCACCCCGGGACAGAGGCAGGCAATCAGCCCCAGCATTTT.

The CDR3 bases are TGTGCCAGCAGTTACAACCGCTGGGACAGCCTCTACGAGCAGTACTTC. It codes for CASSYNRWDSLYEQYF. The gene calls are TRBV6-2 or TRBV6-3 and TRBJ2-7; 7 bases match TRBD1. Germline V gene sequence: CDR1 MNHEY, CDR2 SVGEGT. The CDR3 contains 16 residues. Germline trimming cut 2 bases from V and 3 bases from J; bases unmatched to any gene: 10.

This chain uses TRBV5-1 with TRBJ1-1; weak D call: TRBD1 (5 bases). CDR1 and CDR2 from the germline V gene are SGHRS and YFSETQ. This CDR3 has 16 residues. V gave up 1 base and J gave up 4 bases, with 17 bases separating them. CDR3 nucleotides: TGCGCCAGCAGCTTGTGGCCCGGGGGGAGCGTCACTGAAGCTTTCTTT. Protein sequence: CASSLWPGGSVTEAFF. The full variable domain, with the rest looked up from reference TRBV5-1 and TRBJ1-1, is KAGVTQTPRYLIKTRGQQVTLSCSPISGHRSVSWYQQTPGQGLQFLFEYFSETQRNKGNFPGRFSGRQFSNSRSEMNVSTLELGDSALYLCASSLWPGGSVTEAFFGQGTRLTVV.

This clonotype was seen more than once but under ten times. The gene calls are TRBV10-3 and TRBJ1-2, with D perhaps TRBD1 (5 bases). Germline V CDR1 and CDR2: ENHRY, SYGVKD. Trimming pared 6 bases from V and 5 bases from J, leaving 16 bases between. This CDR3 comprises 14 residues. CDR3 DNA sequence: TGTGCCATCAGCCCCGACGGGACTCCTTATGGCTACACCTTC. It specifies CAISPDGTPYGYTF.

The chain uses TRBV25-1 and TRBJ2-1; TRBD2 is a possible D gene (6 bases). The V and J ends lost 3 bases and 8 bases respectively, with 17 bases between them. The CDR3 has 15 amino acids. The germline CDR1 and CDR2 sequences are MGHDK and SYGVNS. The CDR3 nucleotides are TGTGCCAGCAGTGATATGGAGGGAACTGGGGATGAGCAGTTCTTC. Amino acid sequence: CASSDMEGTGDEQFF.

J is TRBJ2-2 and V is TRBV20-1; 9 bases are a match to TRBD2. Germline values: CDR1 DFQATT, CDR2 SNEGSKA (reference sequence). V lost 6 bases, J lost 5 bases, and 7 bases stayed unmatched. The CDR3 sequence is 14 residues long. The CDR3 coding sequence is TGCAGTGCCCTAGCGGGATTGAATACCGGGGAGCTGTTTTTT. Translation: CSALAGLNTGELFF.

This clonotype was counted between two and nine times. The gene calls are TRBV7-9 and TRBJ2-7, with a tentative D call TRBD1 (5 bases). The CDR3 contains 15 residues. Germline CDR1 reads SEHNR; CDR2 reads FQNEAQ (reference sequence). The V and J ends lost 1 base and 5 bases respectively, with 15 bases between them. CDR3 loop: CASSLEGQGINEQYF. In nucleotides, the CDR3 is TGTGCCAGCAGCTTAGAGGGCCAGGGAATTAACGAGCAGTACTTC.

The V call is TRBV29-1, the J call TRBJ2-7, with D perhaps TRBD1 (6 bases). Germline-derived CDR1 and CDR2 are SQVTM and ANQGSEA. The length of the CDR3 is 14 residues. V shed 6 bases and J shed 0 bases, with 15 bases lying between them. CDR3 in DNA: TGCAGCGTCGGAGACAGGTCCCACTCCTACGAGCAGTACTTC. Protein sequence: CSVGDRSHSYEQYF.